A selection of T cell receptor beta chains follows, all from one sample in a study of shared T cell receptors in the human thymus. TCRdb keeps only in-frame clones here, not all; method: immunoSEQ multiplex PCR. The sample includes under 700,000 clones, 75% to 80% of them seen just once. The same data also went into a second study, on human thymus T cells.

Sequencing was performed on thymocytes. The receptor source for this set is a boy under two years old with a congenital heart defect. The CDR3 runs from the conserved cysteine through the conserved F or W. The D gene is left open where the match is weak. Clone size is given for some rows only: seen once, a few or many times, or a class if the clone is expanded.

TRBV5-4	NA	TRBJ2-3	NA	TGTGCCAGCAGCTTGGCCTTCACAGATACGCAGTATTTT	CASSLAFTDTQYF
TRBV27	NA	TRBJ1-3	NA	TGTGCCAGTCAGGGGTCATCTGGAAACACCATATATTTT	CASQGSSGNTIYF
TRBV29-1	NA	TRBJ2-7	TRBD1	TGCAGCGCAGAGACAGGGGGCGAGGTGGGGTACGAGCAGTACTTC	CSAETGGEVGYEQYF
TRBV19	NA	TRBJ2-1	TRBD2	TGTGCCAGTAGTGCCAAGGGACTAGCGGGAGGGCAGTTCTTC	CASSAKGLAGGQFF
TRBV15	NA	TRBJ2-7	TRBD2	TGTGCCACCACCGAACTAGCGGGAGTCCCTCCCTGCGAGCAGTACTTC	CATTELAGVPPCEQYF
TRBV27	NA	TRBJ1-5	TRBD1	TGTGCCAGCAGCCCCGGACAGGGGAGCAATCAGCCCCAGCATTTT	CASSPGQGSNQPQHF
TRBV28	NA	TRBJ2-1	TRBD1	TGTGCCAGCAGTTCGAACCCGACAGGGTGGAGAACATTATACAATGAGCAGTTCTTC	CASSSNPTGWRTLYNEQFF
TRBV4-3	NA	TRBJ2-7	NA	TGCGCCAGCAGCCAAGGATTTGACAGATCCTACGAGCAGTACTTC	CASSQGFDRSYEQYF
TRBV28	NA	TRBJ2-7	TRBD2	TGTGCCAGCAGTTTTGCACTAGCGGGAGCTAAGCAGTACTTC	CASSFALAGAKQYF
TRBV27	NA	TRBJ2-3	NA	TGTGCCAGCAGGACCTGGAGGGCCCGGGGGGATACGCAGTATTTT	CASRTWRARGDTQYF
TRBV2	NA	TRBJ2-1	TRBD2	TGTGCCAGCAGTCTGACTAGCGGGAGGGCCCCCGGGGTAAATGAGCAGTTCTTC	CASSLTSGRAPGVNEQFF
TRBV30	NA	TRBJ1-3	NA	TGTGCCTGGAGTGTACGGGGGATCTCTGGAAACACCATATATTTT	CAWSVRGISGNTIYF
TRBV18	NA	TRBJ1-1	NA	TGTGCCAGCTCACCTAACGCGGATCCCCCAGACGCTTTCTTT	CASSPNADPPDAFF
TRBV30	NA	TRBJ2-2	TRBD2	TGTGCCTGGAGTGTTGGTCTAGCGGGAGGTCCGAACACCGGGGAGCTGTTTTTT	CAWSVGLAGGPNTGELFF
TRBV10-3	once	TRBJ2-3	NA	TGTGCCATCGGGCCCCAGGGGTTTCCCACAGATACGCAGTATTTT	CAIGPQGFPTDTQYF
TRBV6-1	once	TRBJ2-1	TRBD2	TGTGCCAGCAGTGAACCTAGGAGAACTAGCGGAGGTGAGCAGTTCTTC	CASSEPRRTSGGEQFF
TRBV30	NA	TRBJ2-1	NA	TGTGCCTGGAGAGTCGGCAATGAGCAGTTCTTC	CAWRVGNEQFF
TRBV19	NA	TRBJ2-3	TRBD2	TGTGCCACCCGGACTAGCGGGAAAGGCACAGATACGCAGTATTTT	CATRTSGKGTDTQYF
TRBV5-6	NA	TRBJ2-7	NA	TGTGCCAGCAGCTTGGTTCGAGACACCAACCTCTACGAGCAGTACTTC	CASSLVRDTNLYEQYF
TRBV7-6	once	TRBJ2-7	NA	TGTGCCAGCAGCTTAATAAGGGCGGGAACAGGGGCGTGGTACGAGCAGTACTTC	CASSLIRAGTGAWYEQYF
TRBV19	NA	TRBJ2-7	NA	TGTGCCAGTAGTTCACCGGGAGTGAGGGAGCAGTACTTC	CASSSPGVREQYF
TRBV30	NA	TRBJ2-5	TRBD2	TGTGCCTGGAGCCTCGCTCTAGCGGGAGTTGCGGAGACCCAGTACTTC	CAWSLALAGVAETQYF
TRBV4-3	NA	TRBJ2-7	TRBD2	TGCGCCAGCAGCCAAGAAGGGGTTGCGCGGGGCCGCGGGAGGGCCATCTACGAGCAGTACTTC	CASSQEGVARGRGRAIYEQYF
TRBV6-4	NA	TRBJ2-1	TRBD2	TGTGCCAGCAGAATGACTAGCGGGCTTAACAATGAGCAGTTCTTC	CASRMTSGLNNEQFF
TRBV28	few	TRBJ2-1	NA	TGTGCCAGCAGTCCCTTTACGGAGGGACAGCCGAATGAGCAGTTCTTC	CASSPFTEGQPNEQFF
TRBV14	NA	TRBJ1-2	TRBD1	TGTGCCAGCAGCCAAGGACGGACAGGGAAGGTCAATGGCTACACCTTC	CASSQGRTGKVNGYTF
TRBV4-2	NA	TRBJ2-7	TRBD1	TGTGCCAGCAGCCAGGACCGGGACAGATCCCCCTACGAGCAGTACTTC	CASSQDRDRSPYEQYF
TRBV27	few	TRBJ2-2	NA	TGTGCCAGCAGACTAGGGTCGTGGGGCGGGGAGCTGTTTTTT	CASRLGSWGGELFF
TRBV27	NA	TRBJ2-7	NA	TGTGCCAGCAGTTTACTACCTCGGGTCGAGGCCCCGGACAGTAATTCCTACGAGCAGTACTTC	CASSLLPRVEAPDSNSYEQYF
TRBV19	few	TRBJ2-6	NA	TGTGCCAGTAGTATCGGCAGGCCCTCTGGGGCCAACGTCCTGACTTTC	CASSIGRPSGANVLTF
TRBV5-6	NA	TRBJ1-1	NA	TGTGCCAGCAGCTTGGCTTCAGAAACTGAAGCTTTCTTT	CASSLASETEAFF
TRBV7-2	NA	TRBJ2-5	TRBD2	TGTGCCAGCAGCGAACCCCGGGGGGCCCAGTACTTC	CASSEPRGAQYF
TRBV7-9	NA	TRBJ1-4	NA	TGTGCCAGCAGCCCCTCCGACAAGGATAATGAAAAACTGTTTTTT	CASSPSDKDNEKLFF
TRBV19	NA	TRBJ1-5	NA	TGTGCCAGTAATCCCTTGAGGAGCAATCAGCCCCAGCATTTT	CASNPLRSNQPQHF
TRBV18	once	TRBJ2-7	TRBD1	TGTGCCAGCTCAGAACCTCCGGGACAGGGGTACGAGCAGTACTTC	CASSEPPGQGYEQYF
TRBV4-3	few	TRBJ1-2	NA	TGCGCCAGCAGCCAATGGAGGGGTGACTATGGCTACACCTTC	CASSQWRGDYGYTF
TRBV2	NA	TRBJ2-3	TRBD2	TGTGCCAGCACCTCACTAGCGGGTGAAGGTGCGGCAGATACGCAGTATTTT	CASTSLAGEGAADTQYF
TRBV10-2	NA	TRBJ1-5	NA	TGCGCCAGCAGTACAGGAAATCAGCCCCAGCATTTT	CASSTGNQPQHF
TRBV5-6	NA	TRBJ1-1	NA	TGTGCCAGCGGGCGGGGGAAGGCAAACACTGAAGCTTTCTTT	CASGRGKANTEAFF
TRBV27	NA	TRBJ1-1	NA	TGTGCCAGCACCGGAGGTGGGGAACATAACACTGAAGCTTTCTTT	CASTGGGEHNTEAFF
TRBV2	NA	TRBJ2-5	NA	TGTGCCAGCAGTGTTAAGTACTCCCACCCAAAGACCCAGTACTTC	CASSVKYSHPKTQYF
TRBV10-3	once	TRBJ1-1	TRBD1	TGTGCCATCAGTGAGGAACAGGGGATTCTGGATGAAGCTTTCTTT	CAISEEQGILDEAFF
TRBV11-3	NA	TRBJ2-6	TRBD2	TGTGCCAGCAGCGCACTATGGACTAGCGGAAGCTCTGGGGCCAACGTCCTGACTTTC	CASSALWTSGSSGANVLTF
TRBV27	once	TRBJ2-7	TRBD2	TGTGCCAGCAACCGACCGAGCGGGAGGAGCTCCTACGAGCAGTACTTC	CASNRPSGRSSYEQYF
TRBV9	NA	TRBJ2-3	NA	TGTGCCAGCAGTCCCTGCGTGATCACAGATACGCAGTATTTT	CASSPCVITDTQYF
TRBV6-6	once	TRBJ1-5	TRBD1	TGTGCCAGCAGACCGGGACAGGGGGCTCCTCTCCAGCATTTT	CASRPGQGAPLQHF
TRBV5-6	NA	TRBJ2-1	NA	TGTGCCAGCAGCTCCCTTCTCCGGGACTCCTCCTACAATGAGCAGTTCTTC	CASSSLLRDSSYNEQFF
TRBV27	NA	TRBJ2-7	NA	TGTGCCAGCACCGAGACAGGAAGCAAGTCCTACGAGCAGTACTTC	CASTETGSKSYEQYF
TRBV6-6	few	TRBJ1-4	NA	TGTGCCAGCAGACGGACACAAAATGAAAAACTGTTTTTT	CASRRTQNEKLFF
TRBV4-1	NA	TRBJ2-7	NA	TGCGCCAGCAGCCAAGCAAGATTAGAGGCAGACTCCTACTCCTACGAGCAGTACTTC	CASSQARLEADSYSYEQYF
TRBV28	few	TRBJ1-2	TRBD1	TGTGCCAGCAGTTTACCCCCAGGGGGGCATGGCTACACCTTC	CASSLPPGGHGYTF
TRBV5-4	NA	TRBJ2-7	TRBD1	TGTGCCAGCAGCTCGGACAGGAACTCCTACGAGCAGTACTTC	CASSSDRNSYEQYF
TRBV19	once	TRBJ2-7	TRBD2	TGTGCCAGTAGTCCCCAAGGGACTAGCGGAACGTCCTACGAGCAGTACTTC	CASSPQGTSGTSYEQYF
TRBV13	NA	TRBJ2-1	NA	TGTGCCAGCAGCTTATTTCCGGGAGACAATGAGCAGTTCTTC	CASSLFPGDNEQFF
TRBV14	NA	TRBJ2-7	NA	TGTGCCAGCAGCCAAGATGGCGGGACGATCTCCTACGAGCAGTACTTC	CASSQDGGTISYEQYF
TRBV28	NA	TRBJ1-2	NA	TGTGCCAGCAGTTTGACGACAGGATATGGCTACACCTTC	CASSLTTGYGYTF
TRBV5-6	NA	TRBJ2-1	NA	TGTGCCAGCAAGGCAGGGGACGCCTCCTTTGTGCAGTTCTTC	CASKAGDASFVQFF
TRBV12-5	few	TRBJ2-1	TRBD2	TGTGCTAGTGGGGGAGACTTTGGGACTAGCGGGAGTGGGGGGCAGTTCTTC	CASGGDFGTSGSGGQFF
TRBV30	NA	TRBJ2-7	NA	TGTGCCTGGAGGCCACCGCTAGAACATGCCTACGAGCAGTACTTC	CAWRPPLEHAYEQYF
TRBV9	NA	TRBJ2-1	TRBD2	TGTGCCAGCAGCGTACATTTAGCGGGACGCAATGAGCAGTTCTTC	CASSVHLAGRNEQFF